A single sample gave rise to the 24 T cell receptor beta chains below, sequenced in a study of blood T cell repertoires in COVID-19. Assay used: immunoSEQ multiplex PCR; TCRdb lists only in-frame clones, some missing. The sample consists of 140,000 to 150,000 clones, 80% to 90% of them appearing once. The material sequenced was peripheral blood. The receptor source for this set is a human donor in a cohort sampled during active COVID-19.

This chain connects TRBV27 to TRBJ1-4; D may be TRBD1 (5 bases). Trimming removed 6 bases at V and 5 bases at J, with 16 bases between. The germline gives CDR1 MNHEY, CDR2 SMNVEV (reference sequence). The CDR3 covers 15 residues. The CDR3 spells CASRYGGASNEKLFF. DNA for the CDR3: TGTGCCAGCAGATACGGTGGGGCCTCAAATGAAAAACTGTTTTTT.

The J gene is TRBJ1-4, the V gene TRBV11-3, with 9 bases aligning to TRBD1. In germline, CDR1 is SGHNT, CDR2 YENEEA. Germline trimming cut 1 base from V and 7 bases from J; bases unmatched to any gene: 4. This CDR3 region has 15 residues. CDR3 sequence: CASSLVGTGLEKLFF. The DNA for the CDR3 is TGTGCCAGCAGCTTAGTTGGGACAGGGCTTGAAAAACTGTTTTTT.

This chain connects TRBV3-1 (or the pseudogene TRBV3-2) to TRBJ1-1; the D gene is possibly TRBD1 (6 bases). V lost 5 bases, J lost 7 bases, and 14 bases lay in between. This CDR3 spans 13 amino acids. Germline lookup yields CDR1 LGHDT and CDR2 YNNKEL (reference sequence). The CDR3 DNA sequence: TGTGCCAGCAGCACCCCTAGGGGGGGTGAAGCTTTCTTT. Protein product: CASSTPRGGEAFF.

The genes are TRBV28 and TRBJ2-7, with D possibly TRBD1 on 6 matching bases. The CDR3 has 14 residues. Germline V gene lookup returns CDR1 MDHEN and CDR2 SYDVKM. The germline V and J ends were trimmed by 4 bases and 2 bases, with 12 bases remaining between them. DNA of the CDR3: TGTGCCAGCAGTTCGGGACATCGGACCTACGAGCAGTACTTC. Amino acids: CASSSGHRTYEQYF. Full variable domain (remainder filled in from reference TRBV28 and TRBJ2-7): DVKVTQSSRYLVKRTGEKVFLECVQDMDHENMFWYRQDPGLGLRLIYFSYDVKMKEKGDIPEGYSVSREKKERFSLILESASTNQTSMYLCASSSGHRTYEQYFGPGTRLTVT.

The chain recombines TRBV12-2 with TRBJ2-3; whether TRBD2, the table's D call, matches the DNA was not checked. TRBV12-2 is termed a pseudogene. The CDR3 length is 15 residues. CDR3 bases: TGTGCAAGTCGCCCCAAGGCGGGCGGCACAGATACGCAGTATTTT. Translation: CASRPKAGGTDTQYF.

The chain has TRBV5-1 and TRBJ2-5; 7 positions agree with TRBD2. Looked up from germline, CDR1 is SGHRS and CDR2 is YFSETQ. The length of the CDR3 is 13 residues. The junction had 7 bases not matched to a gene; V was cut back by 6 bases and J by 5 bases. The CDR3 spells CASTATSRETQYF. CDR3 DNA: TGCGCCAGCACCGCGACTAGCAGGGAGACCCAGTACTTC.

The chain couples TRBV19 to TRBJ1-2; D not resolved. The CDR3 totals 13 residues. Germline values: CDR1 LNHDA, CDR2 SQIVND (reference sequence). Trimming pared 9 bases from V and 4 bases from J, leaving 15 bases between. CDR3 protein: CASSQQAGYGYTF. The CDR3, as DNA: TGTGCCAGCAGCCAGCAGGCCGGCTATGGCTACACCTTC. Combining the CDR3 with reference TRBV19 and TRBJ1-2 gives the whole variable domain DGGITQSPKYLFRKEGQNVTLSCEQNLNHDAMYWYRQDPGQGLRLIYYSQIVNDFQKGDIAEGYSVSREKKESFPLTVTSAQKNPTAFYLCASSQQAGYGYTFGSGTRLTVV.

The rearrangement joins TRBV6-5 to TRBJ2-7; D possibly corresponds to TRBD1 (5 bases). Germline loops: CDR1 MNHEY, CDR2 SVGAGI. Trimming left V 7 bases short and J 3 bases short, with 7 bases between. The CDR3 has 11 amino acids. The CDR3 DNA reads TGTGCCAGCACAGGGTTCTACGAGCAGTACTTC. Its protein is CASTGFYEQYF.

V is TRBV2 and J is TRBJ1-1, with D unresolved. The CDR3 runs to 13 residues. CDR1 SNHLY and CDR2 FYNNEI come from the germline V gene. Trimming removed 8 bases at V and 1 base at J, with 11 bases between. The CDR3 DNA sequence: TGTGCCAGCTGCCGGGAGACGAACACTGAAGCTTTCTTT. Translating it yields CASCRETNTEAFF.

This clone appeared a single time. The chain is built from TRBV5-5 and TRBJ1-3; D is undetermined. This CDR3 is 13 amino acids long. The germline gives CDR1 SGHKS, CDR2 YYEKEE (reference sequence). Trimming stripped 0 bases from V and 7 bases from J, with 8 bases between. CDR3 nucleotides: TGTGCCAGCAGCTTGGGGTTGGAGAACACCATATATTTT. Encoded protein: CASSLGLENTIYF.

The chain employs TRBV11-2 and TRBJ1-6; the match to TRBD1 covers 7 bases. V gave up 5 bases and J gave up 11 bases; unmatched junction bases: 6. CDR3 size: 13 residues. Germline CDR1 and CDR2: SGHAT and FQNNGV. This chain's CDR3 is CASSPDREAPLHF. In DNA, the CDR3 is TGTGCCAGCAGCCCTGACAGGGAGGCACCCCTCCACTTT.

The chain carries TRBV11-3 and TRBJ2-1; possibly TRBD2 for D (5 bases). The length of the CDR3 is 14 residues. Germline V gives CDR1 SGHNT, CDR2 YENEEA. V lost 3 bases and J 5 bases, leaving 11 bases between the germline ends. Here the CDR3 reads CASSFGGLDNEQFF. CDR3 nucleotide sequence: TGTGCCAGCAGCTTCGGAGGATTGGACAATGAGCAGTTCTTC.

This chain uses TRBV27 with TRBJ2-1, with 10 bases matching TRBD1. This CDR3 region has 15 residues. The germline V gene has CDR1 MNHEY and CDR2 SMNVEV (reference sequence). Losses at the gene ends were 2 bases for V and 2 bases for J; bases not matched to a gene: 0. CDR3 nucleotide sequence: TGTGCCAGCAGTTTAGGGACAGGGGCCTACAATGAGCAGTTCTTC. It translates to CASSLGTGAYNEQFF.

This clone was counted a few times. The genes are TRBV6-6 and TRBJ1-2, with 7 bases identical to TRBD1. Per the germline V gene, CDR1 is MNHNY and CDR2 is SVGAGI (reference sequence). V trimming: 6 bases; J trimming: 3 bases; junction bases outside the gene matches: 10. This CDR3 has 15 amino acids. Written as DNA, the CDR3 is TGTGCCAGCAGCCTGACAGGGCCCGACGACTATGGCTACACCTTC. Its protein is CASSLTGPDDYGYTF.

This chain links TRBV20-1 with TRBJ2-7; possibly TRBD2 for D (5 bases). The CDR3 has 11 residues. The V end lost 3 bases, the J end lost 5 bases, and 8 bases lay between the germline ends. Looked up from germline, CDR1 is DFQATT and CDR2 is SNEGSKA (reference sequence). CDR3 in amino acids: CSASEGHEQYF. The CDR3 DNA follows: TGCAGTGCTAGCGAGGGCCACGAGCAGTACTTC.

In its sample, this clone was seen once. The chain couples TRBV15 to TRBJ1-1; D perhaps matches TRBD1 (5 bases). The CDR3 is made up of 16 amino acids. Trimming removed 0 bases from V and 5 bases from J, with 16 bases in between. The germline V gene has CDR1 LNHNV and CDR2 YYDKDF (reference sequence). DNA of the CDR3: TGTGCCACCAGCAGAGATTTAGGAGGGGCCAGTACTGAAGCTTTCTTT. Protein product: CATSRDLGGASTEAFF.

The J gene is TRBJ1-1, the V gene TRBV27; 7 bases line up with TRBD1. This CDR3 is built from 13 residues. V lost 5 bases, J lost 7 bases, and 7 bases stayed unmatched. Looked up from germline, CDR1 is MNHEY and CDR2 is SMNVEV (reference sequence). CDR3 nucleotide sequence: TGTGCCAGCAGTCGGGGACAGACCTTTGAAGCTTTCTTT. It specifies CASSRGQTFEAFF.

The table lists this clone with a few counts. The CDR3 DNA follows: TGTGCCACCAGCAGAGAGCGGGGGTGGGGCACAGATACGCAGTATTTT. Translating gives CATSRERGWGTDTQYF. The chain has TRBV15 and TRBJ2-3; 7 positions match TRBD2. In germline, CDR1 is LNHNV, CDR2 YYDKDF (reference sequence). Germline trimming cut 0 bases from V and 1 base from J; bases unmatched to any gene: 4. CDR3 length equals 16 residues.

Only one count was recorded for this clone. The genes are TRBV5-5 and TRBJ2-7, with a weak D call TRBD1 (6 bases). Germline V gene lookup returns CDR1 SGHKS and CDR2 YYEKEE (reference sequence). V lost 0 bases to trimming and J lost 1 base, with 8 bases between them. This CDR3 has 14 amino acids. For the CDR3, the DNA is TGTGCCAGCAGCTTGGCCCAGGGGTCCTACGAGCAGTACTTC. It codes for CASSLAQGSYEQYF.

The chain recombines TRBV6-1 with TRBJ1-5, with 9 bases lining up with TRBD1. The CDR3 contains 16 residues. Germline CDR1 is MNHNS and CDR2 is SASEGT. J lost 3 bases, V lost 4 bases, and 7 bases had no gene match. CDR3 region: CASSVNRGLINQPQHF. CDR3 coding DNA: TGTGCCAGCAGTGTTAACAGGGGGCTTATCAATCAGCCCCAGCATTTT.

This clone was counted a few times. V is TRBV7-2 and J is TRBJ1-2, with 10 bases identical to TRBD1. The V segment lost 10 bases and the J segment 5 bases; nucleotides outside the gene matches: 10. The CDR3 is 14 amino acids. Germline-derived CDR1 and CDR2 are SGHTA and FQGNSA. The DNA for the CDR3 is TGTGCCATTAGAGGGGACAGGGGAAAATATGGCTACACCTTC. It is translated as CAIRGDRGKYGYTF.

V gene TRBV5-8 combines with J gene TRBJ2-1, with 10 bases matching TRBD2. Germline loops: CDR1 SGHTS, CDR2 YDEGEE. The CDR3 sequence is 15 residues long. V shed 4 bases and J 4 bases; nucleotides not matched to a gene: 5. CDR3 in amino acids: CASSILAGSYNEQFF. The CDR3 DNA sequence: TGTGCCAGCAGCATACTAGCGGGGTCGTACAATGAGCAGTTCTTC.

This clone has only one observation. The chain carries TRBV10-3 and TRBJ2-5; TRBD2 is a possible D gene (7 bases). The CDR3 sequence is 14 residues long. CDR1 and CDR2 from the germline V gene are ENHRY and SYGVKD. Between the trimmed V and J ends, which lost 6 bases and 5 bases, there was a span of 16 bases. CDR3 DNA: TGTGCCATCAGAAACGGGGGGCCAGGGGAGACCCAGTACTTC. Translation gives CAIRNGGPGETQYF.

This chain uses TRBV7-2 with TRBJ1-1; 7 bases agree with TRBD1. Germline V gives CDR1 SGHTA, CDR2 FQGNSA. This CDR3 is built from 13 residues. With V trimmed by 4 bases and J by 1 base, 0 bases remained unmatched. CDR3 bases: TGTGCCAGCAGCTGGGACAGGAACACTGAAGCTTTCTTT. Translated, it gives CASSWDRNTEAFF.